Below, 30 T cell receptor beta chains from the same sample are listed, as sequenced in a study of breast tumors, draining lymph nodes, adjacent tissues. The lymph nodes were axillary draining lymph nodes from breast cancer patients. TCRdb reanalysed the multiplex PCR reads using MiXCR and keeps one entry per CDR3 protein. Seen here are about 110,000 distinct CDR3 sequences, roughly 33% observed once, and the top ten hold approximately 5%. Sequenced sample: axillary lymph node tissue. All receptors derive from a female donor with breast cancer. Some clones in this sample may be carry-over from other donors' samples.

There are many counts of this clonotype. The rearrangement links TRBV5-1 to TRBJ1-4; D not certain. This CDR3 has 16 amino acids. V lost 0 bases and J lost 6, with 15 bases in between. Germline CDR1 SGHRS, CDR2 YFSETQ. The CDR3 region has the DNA TGCGCCAGCAGCTTGGAAGGGCTATCGGGTGATGAAAAACTGTTTTTT. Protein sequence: CASSLEGLSGDEKLFF.

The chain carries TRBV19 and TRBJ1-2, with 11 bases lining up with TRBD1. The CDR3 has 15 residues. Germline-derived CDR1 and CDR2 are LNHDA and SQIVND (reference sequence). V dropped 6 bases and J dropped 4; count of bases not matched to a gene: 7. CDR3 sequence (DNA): TGTGCCAGTAGACGGGGACAGGGGGTAATCTATGGCTACACCTTC. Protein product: CASRRGQGVIYGYTF.

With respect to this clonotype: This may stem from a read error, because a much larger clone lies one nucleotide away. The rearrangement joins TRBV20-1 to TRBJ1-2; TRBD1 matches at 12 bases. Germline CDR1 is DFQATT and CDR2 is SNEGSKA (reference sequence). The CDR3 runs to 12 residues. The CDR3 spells CSAGTGGYGSTF. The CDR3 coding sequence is TGCAGTGCTGGGACAGGGGGCTATGGCTCCACCTTC.

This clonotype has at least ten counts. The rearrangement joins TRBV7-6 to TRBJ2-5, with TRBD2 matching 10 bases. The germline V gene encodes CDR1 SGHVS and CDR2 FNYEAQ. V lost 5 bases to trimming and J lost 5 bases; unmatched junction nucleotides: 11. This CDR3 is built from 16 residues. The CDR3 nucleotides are TGTGCCAGCAGCCCCGGACTAGCGGCGGACGTGGAGACCCAGTACTTC. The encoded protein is CASSPGLAADVETQYF.

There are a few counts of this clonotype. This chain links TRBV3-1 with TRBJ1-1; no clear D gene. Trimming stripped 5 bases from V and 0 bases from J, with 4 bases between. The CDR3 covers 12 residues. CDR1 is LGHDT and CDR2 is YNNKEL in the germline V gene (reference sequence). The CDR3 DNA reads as TGTGCCAGCAGCTACATGAACACTGAAGCTTTCTTT. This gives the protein CASSYMNTEAFF.

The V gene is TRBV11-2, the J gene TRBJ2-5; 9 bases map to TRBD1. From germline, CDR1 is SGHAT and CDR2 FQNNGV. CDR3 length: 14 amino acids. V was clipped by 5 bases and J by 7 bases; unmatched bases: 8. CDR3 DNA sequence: TGTGCCAGCAGCGTGACAGGGGGGGCAGGGACCCAGTACTTC. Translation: CASSVTGGAGTQYF. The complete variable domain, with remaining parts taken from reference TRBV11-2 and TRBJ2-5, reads EAGVAQSPRYKIIEKRQSVAFWCNPISGHATLYWYQQILGQGPKLLIQFQNNGVVDDSQLPKDRFSAERLKGVDSTLKIQPAKLEDSAVYLCASSVTGGAGTQYFGPGTRLLVL.

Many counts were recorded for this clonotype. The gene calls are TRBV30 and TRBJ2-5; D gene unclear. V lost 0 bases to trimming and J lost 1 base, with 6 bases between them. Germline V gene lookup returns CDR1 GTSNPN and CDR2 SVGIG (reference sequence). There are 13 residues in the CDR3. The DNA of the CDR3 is TGTGCCTGGAGTGTACTATCCCAAGAGACCCAGTACTTC. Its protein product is CAWSVLSQETQYF.

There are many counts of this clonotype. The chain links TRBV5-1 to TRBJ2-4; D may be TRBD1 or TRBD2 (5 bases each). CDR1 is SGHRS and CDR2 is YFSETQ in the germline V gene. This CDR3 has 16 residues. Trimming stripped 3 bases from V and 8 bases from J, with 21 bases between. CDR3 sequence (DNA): TGCGCCAGCAGCTCCAAACCGGGACCCCCGTGGGACATTCAGTACTTC. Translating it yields CASSSKPGPPWDIQYF.

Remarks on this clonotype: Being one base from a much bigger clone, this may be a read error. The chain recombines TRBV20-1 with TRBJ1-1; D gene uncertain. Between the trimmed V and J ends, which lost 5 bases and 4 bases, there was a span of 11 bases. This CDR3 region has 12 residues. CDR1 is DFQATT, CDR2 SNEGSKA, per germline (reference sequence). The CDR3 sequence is CSAESLSTEAFF. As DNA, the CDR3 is TGCAGTGCTGAGTCGTTGAGCACTGAAGCTTTCTTT.

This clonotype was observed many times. Written as DNA, the CDR3 is TGTGCCAGCTCACCAAGACAGGGGTCAAGTAGCAATCAGCCCCAGCATTTT. This codes for CASSPRQGSSSNQPQHF. The chain employs TRBV18 and TRBJ1-5, with 8 bases identical to TRBD1. Germline CDR1 reads KGHSH; CDR2 reads LQKENI. This CDR3 has 17 residues. With V trimmed by 2 bases and J by 0 bases, 6 bases remained unmatched.

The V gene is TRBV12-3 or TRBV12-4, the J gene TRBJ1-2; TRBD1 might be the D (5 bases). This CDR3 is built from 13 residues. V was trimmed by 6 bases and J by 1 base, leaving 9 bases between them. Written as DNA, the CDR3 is TGTGCCAGCAGACCAGACAGTAACTATGGCTACACCTTC. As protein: CASRPDSNYGYTF.

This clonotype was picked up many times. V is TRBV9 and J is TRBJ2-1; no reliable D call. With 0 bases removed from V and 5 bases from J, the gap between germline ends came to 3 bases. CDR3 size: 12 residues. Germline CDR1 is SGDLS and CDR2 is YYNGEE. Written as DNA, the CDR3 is TGTGCCAGCAGCGTAGACCACAATGAGCAGTTCTTC. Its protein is CASSVDHNEQFF.

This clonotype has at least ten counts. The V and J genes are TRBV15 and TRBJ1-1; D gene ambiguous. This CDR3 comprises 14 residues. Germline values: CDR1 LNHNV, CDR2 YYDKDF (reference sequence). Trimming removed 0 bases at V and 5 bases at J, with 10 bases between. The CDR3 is CATSREREVTEAFF. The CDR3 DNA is TGTGCCACCAGCAGAGAGAGGGAAGTTACTGAAGCTTTCTTT. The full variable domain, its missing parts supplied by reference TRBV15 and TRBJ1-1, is DAMVIQNPRYQVTQFGKPVTLSCSQTLNHNVMYWYQQKSSQAPKLLFHYYDKDFNNEADTPDNFQSRRPNTSFCFLDIRSPGLGDTAMYLCATSREREVTEAFFGQGTRLTVV.

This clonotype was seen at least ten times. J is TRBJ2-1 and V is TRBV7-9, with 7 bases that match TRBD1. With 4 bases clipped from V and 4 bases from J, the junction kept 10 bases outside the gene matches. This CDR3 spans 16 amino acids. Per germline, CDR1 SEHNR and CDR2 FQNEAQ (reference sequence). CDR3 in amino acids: CASSSPGTDIYNEQFF. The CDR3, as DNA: TGTGCCAGCAGCTCCCCCGGGACAGATATATACAATGAGCAGTTCTTC.

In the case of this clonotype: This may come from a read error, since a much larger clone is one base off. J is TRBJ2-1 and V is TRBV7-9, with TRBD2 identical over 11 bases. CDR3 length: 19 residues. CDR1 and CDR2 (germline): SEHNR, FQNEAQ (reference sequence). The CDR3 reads CASSSPLGLADISHNEQFF. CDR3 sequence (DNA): TGTGCCAGCAGCTCCCCCTTGGGACTAGCGGATATCTCCCACAATGAGCAGTTCTTC.

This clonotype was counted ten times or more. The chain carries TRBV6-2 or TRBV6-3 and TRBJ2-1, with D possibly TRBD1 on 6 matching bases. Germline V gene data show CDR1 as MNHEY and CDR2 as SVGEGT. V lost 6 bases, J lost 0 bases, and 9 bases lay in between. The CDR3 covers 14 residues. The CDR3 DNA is TGTGCCAGCAGCGGACAGCTCTCCTACAATGAGCAGTTCTTC. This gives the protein CASSGQLSYNEQFF.

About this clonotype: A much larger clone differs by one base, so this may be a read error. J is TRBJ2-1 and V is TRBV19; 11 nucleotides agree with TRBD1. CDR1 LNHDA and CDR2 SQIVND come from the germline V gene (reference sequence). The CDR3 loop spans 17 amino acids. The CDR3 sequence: CASSTPGTGGSRNEQSF. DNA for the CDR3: TGTGCCAGTAGTACCCCCGGGACAGGGGGATCGAGGAATGAGCAGTCCTTC.

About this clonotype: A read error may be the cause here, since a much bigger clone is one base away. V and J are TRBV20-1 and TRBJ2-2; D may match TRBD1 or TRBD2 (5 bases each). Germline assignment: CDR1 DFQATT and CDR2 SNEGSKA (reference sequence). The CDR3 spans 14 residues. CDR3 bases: TGCAGTGCTAGTTCCGGGACGAACACCGGGGAGCTGGTTTTT. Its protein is CSASSGTNTGELVF.

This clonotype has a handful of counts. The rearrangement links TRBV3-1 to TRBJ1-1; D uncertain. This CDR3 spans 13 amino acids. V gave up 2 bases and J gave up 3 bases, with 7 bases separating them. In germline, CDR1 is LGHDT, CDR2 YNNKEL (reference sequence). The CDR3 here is CASSQIAYTEAFF. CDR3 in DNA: TGTGCCAGCAGCCAAATTGCCTACACTGAAGCTTTCTTT.

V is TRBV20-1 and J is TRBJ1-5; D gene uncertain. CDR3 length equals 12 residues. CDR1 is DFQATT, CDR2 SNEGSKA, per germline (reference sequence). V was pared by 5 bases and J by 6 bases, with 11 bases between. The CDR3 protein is CSAAGGIQPQHF. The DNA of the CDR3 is TGCAGTGCTGCAGGTGGAATTCAGCCCCAGCATTTT.

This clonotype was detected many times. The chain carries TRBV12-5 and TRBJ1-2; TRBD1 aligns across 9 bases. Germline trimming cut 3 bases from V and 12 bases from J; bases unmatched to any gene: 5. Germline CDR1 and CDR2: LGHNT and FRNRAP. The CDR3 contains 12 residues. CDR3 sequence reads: CASGFLRTGDTF. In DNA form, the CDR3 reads TGTGCTAGTGGTTTTCTTAGGACAGGGGACACCTTC.

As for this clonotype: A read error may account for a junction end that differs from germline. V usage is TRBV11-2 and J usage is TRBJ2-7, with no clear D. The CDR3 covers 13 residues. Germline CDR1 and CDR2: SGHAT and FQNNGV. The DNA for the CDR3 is TGTGCCAGCAGCCACACACGTATCTCCGAGCAGGACTTC. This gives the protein CASSHTRISEQDF.

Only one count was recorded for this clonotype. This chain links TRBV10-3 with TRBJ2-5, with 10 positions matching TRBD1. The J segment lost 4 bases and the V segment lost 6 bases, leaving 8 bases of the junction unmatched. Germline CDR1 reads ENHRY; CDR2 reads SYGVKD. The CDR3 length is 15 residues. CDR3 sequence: CAIRMGGTGVETQYF. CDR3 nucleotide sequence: TGTGCCATCAGGATGGGAGGGACAGGGGTAGAGACCCAGTACTTC.

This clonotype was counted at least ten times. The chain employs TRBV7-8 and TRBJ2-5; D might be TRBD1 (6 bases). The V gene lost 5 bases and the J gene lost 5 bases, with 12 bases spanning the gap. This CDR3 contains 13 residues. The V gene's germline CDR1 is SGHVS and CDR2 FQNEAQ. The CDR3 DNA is TGTGCCAGCAGCGTACAGGGCTGGGAGACCCAGTACTTC. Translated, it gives CASSVQGWETQYF.

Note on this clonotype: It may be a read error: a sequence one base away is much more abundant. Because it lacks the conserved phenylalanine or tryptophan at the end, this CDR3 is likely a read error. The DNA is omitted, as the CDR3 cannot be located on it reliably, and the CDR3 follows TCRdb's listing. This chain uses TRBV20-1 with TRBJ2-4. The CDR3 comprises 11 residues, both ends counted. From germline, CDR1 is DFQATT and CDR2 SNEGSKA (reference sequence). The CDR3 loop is CSARWGSIQSC.

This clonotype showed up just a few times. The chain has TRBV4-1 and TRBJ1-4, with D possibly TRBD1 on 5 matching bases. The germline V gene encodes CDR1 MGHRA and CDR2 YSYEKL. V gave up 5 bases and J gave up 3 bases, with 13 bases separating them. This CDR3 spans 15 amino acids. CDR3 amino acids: CASSDLRGSNEKLFF. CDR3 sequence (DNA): TGCGCCAGCAGCGATCTTAGGGGATCTAATGAAAAACTGTTTTTT.

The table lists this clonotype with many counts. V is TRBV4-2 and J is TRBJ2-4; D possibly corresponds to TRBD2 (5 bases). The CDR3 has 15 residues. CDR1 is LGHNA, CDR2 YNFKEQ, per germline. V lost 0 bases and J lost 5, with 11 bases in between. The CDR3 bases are TGTGCCAGCAGCCAAGACTTGAGCGGTCAAAACATTCAGTACTTC. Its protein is CASSQDLSGQNIQYF.

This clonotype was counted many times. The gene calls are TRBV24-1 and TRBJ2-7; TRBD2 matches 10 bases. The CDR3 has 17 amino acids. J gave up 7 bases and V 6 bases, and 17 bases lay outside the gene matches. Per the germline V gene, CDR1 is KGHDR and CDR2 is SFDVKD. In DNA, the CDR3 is TGTGCCACCAGTTCTTCAGGGGCTAGCGGGAGTCTAGGAGAGCAGTACTTC. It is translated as CATSSSGASGSLGEQYF.

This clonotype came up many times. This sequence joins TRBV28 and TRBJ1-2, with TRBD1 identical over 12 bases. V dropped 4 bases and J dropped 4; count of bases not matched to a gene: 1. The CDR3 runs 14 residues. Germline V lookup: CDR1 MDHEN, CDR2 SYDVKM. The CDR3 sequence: CASSSGQGAYGYTF. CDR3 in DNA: TGTGCCAGCAGTTCGGGACAGGGGGCCTATGGCTACACCTTC.

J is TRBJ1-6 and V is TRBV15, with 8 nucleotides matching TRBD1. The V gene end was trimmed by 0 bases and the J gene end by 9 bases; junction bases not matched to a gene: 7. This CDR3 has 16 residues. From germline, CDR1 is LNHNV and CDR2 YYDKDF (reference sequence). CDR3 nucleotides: TGTGCCACCAGCAGAGATCCACAGGGGGTAGTTTCACCCCTCCACTTT. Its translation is CATSRDPQGVVSPLHF.